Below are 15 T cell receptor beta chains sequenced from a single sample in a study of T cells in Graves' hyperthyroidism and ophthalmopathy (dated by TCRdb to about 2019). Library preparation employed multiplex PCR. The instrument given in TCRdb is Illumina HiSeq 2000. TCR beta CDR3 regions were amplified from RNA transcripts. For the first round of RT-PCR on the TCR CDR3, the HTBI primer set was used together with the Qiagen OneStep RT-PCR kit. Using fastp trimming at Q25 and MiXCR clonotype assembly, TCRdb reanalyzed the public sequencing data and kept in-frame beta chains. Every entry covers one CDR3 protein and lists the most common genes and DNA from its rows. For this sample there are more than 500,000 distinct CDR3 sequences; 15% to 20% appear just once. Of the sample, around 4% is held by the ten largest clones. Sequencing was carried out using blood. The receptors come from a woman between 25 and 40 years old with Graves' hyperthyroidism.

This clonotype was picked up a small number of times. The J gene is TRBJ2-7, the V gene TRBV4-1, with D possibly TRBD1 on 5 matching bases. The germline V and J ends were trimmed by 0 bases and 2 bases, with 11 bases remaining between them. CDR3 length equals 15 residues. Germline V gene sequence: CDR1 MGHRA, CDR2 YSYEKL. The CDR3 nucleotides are TGCGCCAGCAGCCAAGATCATTCAGGGACCTACGAGCAGTACTTC. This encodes CASSQDHSGTYEQYF.

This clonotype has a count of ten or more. The CDR3 loop reads CASSSRGTTSYNEQFF. Here the CDR3 DNA reads TGTGCCAGCAGTAGTCGCGGGACTACCTCCTACAATGAGCAGTTCTTC. This chain links TRBV11-2 with TRBJ2-1; the match to TRBD2 covers 7 bases. The CDR3 spans 16 residues. Germline-derived CDR1 and CDR2 are SGHAT and FQNNGV. J gave up 0 bases and V 6 bases, and 8 bases lay outside the gene matches.

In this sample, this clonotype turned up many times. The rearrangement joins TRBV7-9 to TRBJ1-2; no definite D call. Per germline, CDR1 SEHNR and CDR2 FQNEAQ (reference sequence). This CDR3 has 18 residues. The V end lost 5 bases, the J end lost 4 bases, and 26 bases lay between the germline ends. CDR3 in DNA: TGTGCCAGCAGCCCCTACCCGGCGAGTACCCCACGCTTCTATGGCTACACCTTC. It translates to CASSPYPASTPRFYGYTF.

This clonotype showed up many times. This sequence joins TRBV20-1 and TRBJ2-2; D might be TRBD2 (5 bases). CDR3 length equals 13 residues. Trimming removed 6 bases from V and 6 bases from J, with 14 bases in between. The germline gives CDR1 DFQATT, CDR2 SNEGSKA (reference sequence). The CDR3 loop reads CSASIAISGELFF. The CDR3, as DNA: TGCAGTGCCAGCATAGCGATTTCCGGGGAGCTGTTTTTT.

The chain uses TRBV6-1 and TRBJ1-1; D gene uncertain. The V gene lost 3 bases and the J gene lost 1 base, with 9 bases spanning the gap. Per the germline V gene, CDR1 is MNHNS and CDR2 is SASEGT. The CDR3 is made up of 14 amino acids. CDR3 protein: CASSDLFRNTEAFF. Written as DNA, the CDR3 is TGTGCCAGCAGTGACCTCTTTAGGAACACTGAAGCTTTCTTT.

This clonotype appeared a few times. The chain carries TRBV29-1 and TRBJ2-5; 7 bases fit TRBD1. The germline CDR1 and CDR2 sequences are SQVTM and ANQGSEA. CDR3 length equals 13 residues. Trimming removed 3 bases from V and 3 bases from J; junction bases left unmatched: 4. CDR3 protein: CSVDETGEETQYF. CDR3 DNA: TGCAGCGTTGACGAAACAGGGGAAGAGACCCAGTACTTC.

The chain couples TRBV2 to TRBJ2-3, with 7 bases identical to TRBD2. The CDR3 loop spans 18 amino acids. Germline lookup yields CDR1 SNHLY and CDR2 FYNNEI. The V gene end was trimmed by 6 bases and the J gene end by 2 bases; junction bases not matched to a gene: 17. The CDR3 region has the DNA TGTGCCAGCAGCTCCGGGACTAACCCTCGTTGGAACACAGATACGCAGTATTTT. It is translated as CASSSGTNPRWNTDTQYF.

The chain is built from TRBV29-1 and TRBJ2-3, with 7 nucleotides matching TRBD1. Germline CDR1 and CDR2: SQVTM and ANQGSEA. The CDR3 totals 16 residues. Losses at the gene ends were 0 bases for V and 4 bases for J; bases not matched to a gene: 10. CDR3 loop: CSVEDGTGVPADTQYF. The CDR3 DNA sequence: TGCAGCGTTGAAGACGGTACAGGGGTCCCCGCAGATACGCAGTATTTT.

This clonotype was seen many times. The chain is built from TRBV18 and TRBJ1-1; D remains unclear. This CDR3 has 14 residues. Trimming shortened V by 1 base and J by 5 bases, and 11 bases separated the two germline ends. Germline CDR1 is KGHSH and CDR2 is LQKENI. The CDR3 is CASSPRTEGTEAFF. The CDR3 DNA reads TGTGCCAGCTCACCACGAACGGAAGGAACTGAAGCTTTCTTT.

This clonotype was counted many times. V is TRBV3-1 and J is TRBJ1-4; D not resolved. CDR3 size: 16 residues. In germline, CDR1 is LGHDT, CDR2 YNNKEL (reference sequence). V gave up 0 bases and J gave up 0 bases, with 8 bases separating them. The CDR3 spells CASSQDAESTNEKLFF. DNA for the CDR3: TGTGCCAGCAGCCAAGATGCGGAGTCAACTAATGAAAAACTGTTTTTT.

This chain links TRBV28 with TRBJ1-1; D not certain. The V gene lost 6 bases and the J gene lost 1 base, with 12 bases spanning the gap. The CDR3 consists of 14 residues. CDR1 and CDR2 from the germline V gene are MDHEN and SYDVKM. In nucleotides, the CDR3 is TGTGCCAGCAGGCCCAACAGAAAGAACACTGAAGCTTTCTTT. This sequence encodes CASRPNRKNTEAFF.

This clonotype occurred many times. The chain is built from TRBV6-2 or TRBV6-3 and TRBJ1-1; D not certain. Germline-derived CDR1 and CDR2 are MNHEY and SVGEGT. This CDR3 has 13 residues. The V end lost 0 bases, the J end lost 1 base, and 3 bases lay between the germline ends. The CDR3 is CASSYSENTEAFF. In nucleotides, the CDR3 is TGTGCCAGCAGTTACTCGGAGAACACTGAAGCTTTCTTT.

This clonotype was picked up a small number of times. CDR3 DNA sequence: TGTGCCAGCAGCGGGGGGGGACTAAGCAATCAGCCCCAGCATTTT. It translates to CASSGGGLSNQPQHF. The gene calls are TRBV9 and TRBJ1-5; tentatively, D is TRBD1 (5 bases). The V end lost 3 bases, the J end lost 1 base, and 11 bases lay between the germline ends. The CDR3 contains 15 residues. Germline V gives CDR1 SGDLS, CDR2 YYNGEE. The full variable domain, completed using reference TRBV9 and TRBJ1-5, is DSGVTQTPKHLITATGQRVTLRCSPRSGDLSVYWYQQSLDQGLQFLIQYYNGEERAKGNILERFSAQQFPDLHSELNLSSLELGDSALYFCASSGGGLSNQPQHFGDGTRLSIL.

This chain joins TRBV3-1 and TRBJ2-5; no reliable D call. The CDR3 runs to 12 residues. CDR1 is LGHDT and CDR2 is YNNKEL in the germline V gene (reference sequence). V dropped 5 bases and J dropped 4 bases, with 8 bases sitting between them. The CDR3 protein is CASSYWGETQYF. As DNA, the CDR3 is TGTGCCAGCAGCTACTGGGGAGAGACCCAGTACTTC.

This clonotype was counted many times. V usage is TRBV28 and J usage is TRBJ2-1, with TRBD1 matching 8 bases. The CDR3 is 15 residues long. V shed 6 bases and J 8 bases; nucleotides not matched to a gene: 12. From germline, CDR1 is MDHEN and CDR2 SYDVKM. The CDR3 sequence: CASSPTGAWVYEQFF. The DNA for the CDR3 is TGTGCCAGCAGCCCGACAGGGGCCTGGGTCTATGAGCAGTTCTTC. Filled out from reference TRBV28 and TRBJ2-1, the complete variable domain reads DVKVTQSSRYLVKRTGEKVFLECVQDMDHENMFWYRQDPGLGLRLIYFSYDVKMKEKGDIPEGYSVSREKKERFSLILESASTNQTSMYLCASSPTGAWVYEQFFGPGTRLTVL.